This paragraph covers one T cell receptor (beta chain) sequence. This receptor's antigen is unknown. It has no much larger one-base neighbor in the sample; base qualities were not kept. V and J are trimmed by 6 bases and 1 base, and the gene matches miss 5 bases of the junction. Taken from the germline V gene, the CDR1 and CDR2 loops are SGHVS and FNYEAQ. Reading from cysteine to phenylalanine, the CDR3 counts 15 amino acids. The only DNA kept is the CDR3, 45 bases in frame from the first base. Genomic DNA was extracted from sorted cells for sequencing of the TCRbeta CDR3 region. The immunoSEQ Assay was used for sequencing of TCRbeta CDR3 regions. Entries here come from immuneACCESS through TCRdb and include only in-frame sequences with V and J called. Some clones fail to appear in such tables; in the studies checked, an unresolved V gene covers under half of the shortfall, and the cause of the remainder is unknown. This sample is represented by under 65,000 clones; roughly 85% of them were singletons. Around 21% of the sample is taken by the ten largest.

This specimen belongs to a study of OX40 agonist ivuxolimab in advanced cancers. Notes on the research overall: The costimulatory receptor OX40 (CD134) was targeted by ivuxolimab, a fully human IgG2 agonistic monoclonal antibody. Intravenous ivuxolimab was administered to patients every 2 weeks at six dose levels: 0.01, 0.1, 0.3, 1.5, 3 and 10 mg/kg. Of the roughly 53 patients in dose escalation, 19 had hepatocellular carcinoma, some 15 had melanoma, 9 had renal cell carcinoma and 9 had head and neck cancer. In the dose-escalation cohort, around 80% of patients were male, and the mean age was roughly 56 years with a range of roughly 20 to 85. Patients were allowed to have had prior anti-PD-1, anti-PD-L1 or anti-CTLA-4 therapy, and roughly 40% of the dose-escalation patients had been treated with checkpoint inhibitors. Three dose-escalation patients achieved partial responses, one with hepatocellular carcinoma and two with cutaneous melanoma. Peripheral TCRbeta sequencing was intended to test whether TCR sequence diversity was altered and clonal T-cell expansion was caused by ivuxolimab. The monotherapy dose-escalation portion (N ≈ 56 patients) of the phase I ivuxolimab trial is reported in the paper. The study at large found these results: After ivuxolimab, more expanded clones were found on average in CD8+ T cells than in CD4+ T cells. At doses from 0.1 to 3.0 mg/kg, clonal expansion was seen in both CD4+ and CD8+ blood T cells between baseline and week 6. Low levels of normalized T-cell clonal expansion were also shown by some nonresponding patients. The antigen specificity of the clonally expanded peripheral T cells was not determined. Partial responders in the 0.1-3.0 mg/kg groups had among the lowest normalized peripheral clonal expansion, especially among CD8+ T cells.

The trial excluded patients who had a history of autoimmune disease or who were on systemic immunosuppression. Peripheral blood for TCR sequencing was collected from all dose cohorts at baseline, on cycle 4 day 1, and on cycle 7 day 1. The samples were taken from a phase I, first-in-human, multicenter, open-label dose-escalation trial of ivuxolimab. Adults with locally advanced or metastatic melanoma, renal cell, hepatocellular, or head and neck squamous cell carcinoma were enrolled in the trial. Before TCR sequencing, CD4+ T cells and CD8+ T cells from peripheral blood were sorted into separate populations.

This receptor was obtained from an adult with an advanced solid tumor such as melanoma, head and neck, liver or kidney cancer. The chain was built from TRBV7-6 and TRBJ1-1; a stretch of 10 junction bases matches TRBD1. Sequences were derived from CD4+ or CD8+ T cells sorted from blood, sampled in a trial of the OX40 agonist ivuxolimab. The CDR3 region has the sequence CASSSRQGANTEAFF. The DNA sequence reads TGTGCCAGCAGTTCTCGACAGGGGGCGAACACTGAAGCTTTCTTT. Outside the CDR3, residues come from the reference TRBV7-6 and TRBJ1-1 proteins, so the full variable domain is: GAGVSQSPRYKVTKRGQDVALRCDPISGHVSLYWYRQALGQGPEFLTYFNYEAQQDKSGLPNDRFSAERPEGSISTLTIQRTEQRDSAMYRCASSSRQGANTEAFFGQGTRLTVV.